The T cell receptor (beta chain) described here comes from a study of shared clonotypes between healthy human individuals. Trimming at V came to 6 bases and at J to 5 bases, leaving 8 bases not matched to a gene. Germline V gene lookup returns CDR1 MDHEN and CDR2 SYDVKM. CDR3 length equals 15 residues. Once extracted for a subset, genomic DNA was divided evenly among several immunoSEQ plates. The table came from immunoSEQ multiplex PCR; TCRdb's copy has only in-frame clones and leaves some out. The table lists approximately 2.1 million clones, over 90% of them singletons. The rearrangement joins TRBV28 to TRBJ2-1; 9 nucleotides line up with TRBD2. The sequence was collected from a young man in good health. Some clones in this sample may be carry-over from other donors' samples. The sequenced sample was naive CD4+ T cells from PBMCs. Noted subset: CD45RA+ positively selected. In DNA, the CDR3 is TGTGCCAGCAGGGAATTAGCGGGAGAGCACAATGAGCAGTTCTTC. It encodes CASRELAGEHNEQFF.